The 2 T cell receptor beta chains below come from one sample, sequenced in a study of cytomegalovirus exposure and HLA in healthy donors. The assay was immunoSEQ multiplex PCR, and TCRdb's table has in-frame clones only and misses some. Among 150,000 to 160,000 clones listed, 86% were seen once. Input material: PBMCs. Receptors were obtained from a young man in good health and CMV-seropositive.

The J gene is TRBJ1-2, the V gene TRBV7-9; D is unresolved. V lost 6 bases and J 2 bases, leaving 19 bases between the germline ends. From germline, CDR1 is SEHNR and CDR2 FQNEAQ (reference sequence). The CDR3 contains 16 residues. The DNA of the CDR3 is TGTGCCAGCAGTAAAGGAGGGTCCAGCCAGAACTATGGCTACACCTTC. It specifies CASSKGGSSQNYGYTF.

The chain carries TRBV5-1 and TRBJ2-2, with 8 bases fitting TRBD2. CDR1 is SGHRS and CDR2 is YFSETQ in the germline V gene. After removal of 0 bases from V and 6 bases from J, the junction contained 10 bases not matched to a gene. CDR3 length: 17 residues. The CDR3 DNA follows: TGCGCCAGCAGCTTGGTTCTTAGCGGGAAAGGGGCCGGGGAGCTGTTTTTT. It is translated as CASSLVLSGKGAGELFF.